The clone carrying this T cell receptor (beta chain) was picked up many times. This sample is drawn from a study of molecular identifiers for immune sequencing clone quantification. TCRdb analysed the PCR reads with MiXCR anew, one entry per CDR3 protein. The sample lists some 91,000 distinct CDR3 sequences, roughly 24% occurring once. The CDR3 loop spans 19 amino acids. Unmatched junction bases numbered 11, after V lost 3 bases and J lost 2 bases. Germline assignment: CDR1 MDHEN and CDR2 SYDVKM. Sequenced material: naive CD8+ T cells from blood, with Jurkat cell RNA spiked in. Subset meaning: FACS-sorted CD8+CD4-CCR7+CD45RA+ naive T cells. The chain carries TRBV28 and TRBJ2-6; TRBD1 aligns across 9 bases. This TCR was sampled from a human donor in good health. Some libraries in this study had Jurkat cell RNA spiked in. CDR3 coding DNA: TGTGCCAGCAGTTTGTTGGTGGGACAGGGTATACCTGGGGCCAACGTCCTGACTTTC. Translation gives CASSLLVGQGIPGANVLTF. Full variable domain (outside the CDR3, taken from reference TRBV28 and TRBJ2-6): DVKVTQSSRYLVKRTGEKVFLECVQDMDHENMFWYRQDPGLGLRLIYFSYDVKMKEKGDIPEGYSVSREKKERFSLILESASTNQTSMYLCASSLLVGQGIPGANVLTFGAGSRLTVL.